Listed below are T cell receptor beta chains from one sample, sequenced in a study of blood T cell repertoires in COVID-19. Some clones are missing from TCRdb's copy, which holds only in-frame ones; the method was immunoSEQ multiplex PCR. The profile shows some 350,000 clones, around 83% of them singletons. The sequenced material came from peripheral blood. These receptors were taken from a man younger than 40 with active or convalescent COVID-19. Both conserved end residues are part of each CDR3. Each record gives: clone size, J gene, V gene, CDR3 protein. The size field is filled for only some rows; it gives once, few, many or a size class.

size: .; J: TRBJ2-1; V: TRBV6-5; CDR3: CASSYRDYSYNEQFF
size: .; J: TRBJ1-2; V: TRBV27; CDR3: CASSLYRDTYNYGYTF
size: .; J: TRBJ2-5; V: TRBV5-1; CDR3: CASSPDSTQETQYF
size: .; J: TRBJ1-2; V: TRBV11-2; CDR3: CASSLEGTTNYGYTF
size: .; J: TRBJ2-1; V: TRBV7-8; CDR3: CASSLTNTGNEQFF
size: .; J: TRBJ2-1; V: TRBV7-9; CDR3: CASSPYALALSSYNEQFF
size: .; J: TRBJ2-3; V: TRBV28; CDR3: CASSLGAGGVPDTQYF
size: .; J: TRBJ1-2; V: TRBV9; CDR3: CASSVDGTGAGYTF
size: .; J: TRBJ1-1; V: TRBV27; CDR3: CASSLSRQNTEAFF
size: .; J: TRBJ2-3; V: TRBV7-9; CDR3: CASSLTRGFGTDTQYF
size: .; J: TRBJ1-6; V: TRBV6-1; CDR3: CASSERRGLGGNSPLHF
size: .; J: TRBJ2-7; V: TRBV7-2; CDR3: CASSLGLSGGPRSQYF
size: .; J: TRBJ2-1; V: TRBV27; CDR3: CASIKLAGGAGVQFF
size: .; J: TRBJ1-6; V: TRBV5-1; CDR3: CASSLGTGEDSPLHF
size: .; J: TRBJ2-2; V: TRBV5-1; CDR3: CASSLDKNTGELFF
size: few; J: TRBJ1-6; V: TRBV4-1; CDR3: CASSDTGTLNSPLHF
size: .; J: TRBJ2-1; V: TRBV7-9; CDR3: CASSSLAGSNEQFF
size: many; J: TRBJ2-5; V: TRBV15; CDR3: CATSSRGQETQYF
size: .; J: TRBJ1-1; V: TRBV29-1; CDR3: CSVSPGTANTEAFF
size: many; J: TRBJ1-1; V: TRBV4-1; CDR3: CASSPNRGDVEAFF
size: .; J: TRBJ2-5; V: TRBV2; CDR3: CASSEEATVQETQYF
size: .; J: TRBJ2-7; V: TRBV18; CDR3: CASSPPSPGEQYF
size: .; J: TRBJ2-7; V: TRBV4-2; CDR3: CASSPGQGNYEQYF
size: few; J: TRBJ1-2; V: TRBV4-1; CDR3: CASSLLTGTRYGYTF
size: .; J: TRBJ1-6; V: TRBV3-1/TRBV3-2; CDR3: CASSQGPGRGSPLHF
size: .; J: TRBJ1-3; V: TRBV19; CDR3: CASSIGTGYGNTIYF
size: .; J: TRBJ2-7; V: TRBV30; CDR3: CAWSRDNSYEQYF